Sequencing of this T cell receptor beta chain was carried out in a study of T cell responses to AZD1222 COVID-19 vaccine. Germline V gene data show CDR1 as MNHNS and CDR2 as SASEGT. The CDR3 has 15 residues. Trimming removed 1 base from V and 0 bases from J; junction bases left unmatched: 3. Produced via immunoSEQ multiplex PCR; TCRdb's table is partial and in-frame only. This sample carries around 100,000 clones, roughly 87% of them seen once, and the ten largest clones take 4.8%. This receptor was identified in an adult in good health. This chain connects TRBV6-1 to TRBJ2-7, with 7 bases aligning to TRBD1. The sequences come from peripheral blood, collected on day 0 of AZD1222 vaccination. The CDR3 region is CASSEEGAGSYEQYF. For the CDR3, the DNA is TGTGCCAGCAGTGAAGAGGGGGCAGGCTCCTACGAGCAGTACTTC.